Listed here are 27 T cell receptor beta chains from one sample, sequenced in a study of blood T cells in healthy people across ages. Alongside a J-beta primer mix, a sample-barcoded 5' primer served in a second PCR lasting roughly 6 to 11 cycles. TCRdb ran MiXCR on the 5' RACE reads and lists one entry per CDR3 protein. The table has about 400,000 distinct CDR3 sequences, roughly half seen once. Material: blood. Every receptor here comes from a man aged 55 to 70 in good health.

The chain uses TRBV3-1 and TRBJ2-3; D might be TRBD1 or TRBD2, each matching 5 bases. Trimming shortened V by 4 bases and J by 6 bases, and 23 bases separated the two germline ends. Germline-derived CDR1 and CDR2 are LGHDT and YNNKEL (reference sequence). The CDR3 extends over 17 amino acids. The CDR3 coding sequence is TGTGCCAGCAGCCCTTTCGGCCCTCCGGGGCTTTCGGATACGCAGTATTTT. This gives the protein CASSPFGPPGLSDTQYF.

The J gene is TRBJ2-1, the V gene TRBV29-1; tentatively, D is TRBD1 (6 bases). The V gene lost 7 bases and the J gene lost 6 bases, with 13 bases spanning the gap. CDR3 length: 12 residues. Germline V gene data show CDR1 as SQVTM and CDR2 as ANQGSEA. The CDR3 nucleotides are TGCAGCGGCCTGGACAGCATCAATGAGCAGTTCTTC. Protein sequence: CSGLDSINEQFF.

This chain connects TRBV7-2 to TRBJ2-7; D perhaps matches TRBD2 (6 bases). Germline loops: CDR1 SGHTA, CDR2 FQGNSA. Trimming left V 10 bases short and J 2 bases short, with 12 bases between. This CDR3 has 12 amino acids. The CDR3 DNA sequence: TGTGCCACCTCCGGGGGAACCTACGAGCAGTACTTC. It codes for CATSGGTYEQYF.

This chain joins TRBV10-1 and TRBJ1-2; no definite D call. Germline CDR1 reads WNHNN; CDR2 reads SYGVQD (reference sequence). The CDR3 totals 13 residues. V was clipped by 7 bases and J by 1 base, with 10 bases between them. The CDR3 loop is CASTLWDNYGYTF. The DNA for the CDR3 is TGCGCCAGCACCCTATGGGATAACTATGGCTACACCTTC.

This clonotype came up many times. The rearrangement links TRBV6-6 to TRBJ1-4, with D hard to call. The CDR3 consists of 11 residues. Germline CDR1 is MNHNY and CDR2 is SVGAGI (reference sequence). Trimming pared 5 bases from V and 14 bases from J, leaving 12 bases between. CDR3 coding DNA: TGTGCCAGCAGTCCCACCCGGGGTCTGTTTTTT. This gives the protein CASSPTRGLFF.

The V and J genes are TRBV6-2 or TRBV6-3 and TRBJ2-7; D is possibly TRBD2 (5 bases). This CDR3 region has 13 residues. Looked up from germline, CDR1 is MNHEY and CDR2 is SVGEGT. V was trimmed by 6 bases and J by 1 base, leaving 10 bases between them. CDR3 DNA sequence: TGTGCCAGCAGAGAACTAGTATCCTACGAGCAGTACTTC. It specifies CASRELVSYEQYF.

The V call is TRBV4-3, the J call TRBJ2-3, with a weak D call TRBD2 (6 bases). This CDR3 is built from 15 residues. Per the germline V gene, CDR1 is LGHNA and CDR2 is YSLEER. Trimming removed 4 bases at V and 0 bases at J, with 11 bases between. CDR3 protein: CASSRDLISTDTQYF. CDR3 in DNA: TGCGCCAGCAGCCGGGACTTGATTAGCACAGATACGCAGTATTTT.

The rearrangement links TRBV2 to TRBJ1-6; TRBD1 matches at 7 bases. From germline, CDR1 is SNHLY and CDR2 FYNNEI. The V segment lost 2 bases and the J segment 7 bases; nucleotides outside the gene matches: 5. CDR3 size: 15 residues. CDR3 nucleotide sequence: TGTGCCAGCAGTGAAAGGGCAGGGGGGAATTCACCCCTCCACTTT. Its protein product is CASSERAGGNSPLHF.

This clonotype was picked up a small number of times. The CDR3 is CASSFGAGSAYEQYF. CDR3 bases: TGTGCCAGCAGCTTTGGGGCGGGGTCGGCCTACGAGCAGTACTTC. The genes are TRBV7-2 and TRBJ2-7, with D possibly TRBD2 on 6 matching bases. The ends were cut back, 3 bases at V and 2 bases at J, with 14 bases in the middle. The CDR3 is made up of 15 amino acids. Germline CDR1 reads SGHTA; CDR2 reads FQGNSA. Complete variable domain (other parts from reference TRBV7-2 and TRBJ2-7): GAGVSQSPSNKVTEKGKDVELRCDPISGHTALYWYRQSLGQGLEFLIYFQGNSAPDKSGLPSDRFSAERTGGSVSTLTIQRTQQEDSAVYLCASSFGAGSAYEQYFGPGTRLTVT.

The V gene is TRBV6-8, the J gene TRBJ2-7; 9 bases align to TRBD1. CDR1 is MNHGY, CDR2 SAAAGT, per germline. Trimming took 0 bases from V and 0 from J; bases not matched to a gene: 9. The CDR3 is 18 amino acids. The CDR3 is CASSYSGTGRLSSYEQYF. DNA of the CDR3: TGTGCCAGCAGTTACTCGGGGACAGGGAGGTTGAGCTCCTACGAGCAGTACTTC.

The chain links TRBV20-1 to TRBJ2-1, with no clear D. This CDR3 has 15 residues. With 0 bases removed from V and 2 bases from J, the gap between germline ends came to 11 bases. The germline gives CDR1 DFQATT, CDR2 SNEGSKA (reference sequence). CDR3 bases: TGCAGTGCTAGAGATTTCTCAGGCGCCTACAATGAGCAGTTCTTC. Encoded protein: CSARDFSGAYNEQFF.

The chain uses TRBV20-1 and TRBJ2-7; D ambiguous. Germline loops: CDR1 DFQATT, CDR2 SNEGSKA (reference sequence). V was shortened by 7 bases and J by 0 bases, with 19 bases between the two germline ends. This CDR3 is 15 amino acids long. CDR3 amino acids: CSVTGPDGYSYEQYF. The CDR3 nucleotides are TGCAGTGTCACTGGGCCAGACGGTTACTCCTACGAGCAGTACTTC.

The chain uses TRBV6-2 or TRBV6-3 and TRBJ2-1, with 8 nucleotides matching TRBD2. The J call may be incorrect, as the DNA end agrees better with TRBJ2-7. Germline CDR1 MNHEY, CDR2 SVGEGT. This CDR3 contains 14 residues. The CDR3 DNA is TGTGCCAGCAGTTTCGGGACTAGTCTCGGCGAGCAGTACTTC. This translates into CASSFGTSLGEQYF.

This clonotype was recorded a few times. The rearrangement joins TRBV30 to TRBJ2-5; either TRBD1 or TRBD2 may supply D (5 bases each). The CDR3 is 13 residues long. Germline V lookup: CDR1 GTSNPN, CDR2 SVGIG (reference sequence). V lost 2 bases to trimming and J lost 7 bases, with 14 bases between them. CDR3 in amino acids: CAWSPGTPGTQYF. The CDR3 DNA is TGTGCCTGGAGTCCCGGGACCCCAGGGACCCAGTACTTC.

This rearrangement joins TRBV20-1 to TRBJ2-2, with D perhaps matching TRBD1 (5 bases). The CDR3 runs to 13 residues. Germline CDR1 DFQATT, CDR2 SNEGSKA (reference sequence). The ends were cut back, 5 bases at V and 0 bases at J, with 7 bases in the middle. The CDR3 region has the DNA TGCAGTGCTGCGGACACGAACACCGGGGAGCTGTTTTTT. It translates to CSAADTNTGELFF.

This clonotype was picked up a small number of times. The chain has TRBV20-1 and TRBJ2-6; D is ambiguous. Germline V CDR1 and CDR2: DFQATT, SNEGSKA (reference sequence). The CDR3 runs 15 residues. V lost 4 bases and J lost 0, with 10 bases in between. The CDR3 DNA reads TGCAGTGCTAACATCCCCAGCTCTGGGGCCAACGTCCTGACTTTC. Translation gives CSANIPSSGANVLTF.

Note on this clonotype: This may be a read error: a much more frequent sequence differs by one nucleotide. The J gene is TRBJ2-1, the V gene TRBV20-1, with 10 positions matching TRBD2. Trimming at V came to 0 bases and at J to 10 bases, leaving 12 bases not matched to a gene. CDR1 DFQATT and CDR2 SNEGSKA come from the germline V gene (reference sequence). The CDR3 extends over 16 amino acids. The CDR3 loop is CSARDSLAGASYEQFF. CDR3 coding DNA: TGCAGTGCTAGAGATAGTCTAGCGGGAGCATCCTACGAGCAGTTCTTC.

V usage is TRBV19 and J usage is TRBJ1-2; D is ambiguous. Between the trimmed V and J ends, which lost 4 bases and 4 bases, there was a span of 7 bases. The CDR3 contains 12 residues. In germline, CDR1 is LNHDA, CDR2 SQIVND (reference sequence). CDR3 residues: CASSTQGYGYTF. The CDR3 DNA follows: TGTGCCAGTAGTACCCAAGGCTATGGCTACACCTTC.

The gene calls are TRBV20-1 and TRBJ1-2; a weak D match, TRBD1 (6 bases). This CDR3 is built from 15 residues. The germline V gene encodes CDR1 DFQATT and CDR2 SNEGSKA (reference sequence). V was pared by 0 bases and J by 0 bases, with 11 bases between. Here the CDR3 reads CSARDIGGANYGYTF. The CDR3, as DNA: TGCAGTGCTAGAGATATAGGGGGTGCTAACTATGGCTACACCTTC.

Ten or more counts support this clonotype. The rearrangement links TRBV20-1 to TRBJ2-1; 10 nucleotides match TRBD2. CDR1 DFQATT and CDR2 SNEGSKA come from the germline V gene (reference sequence). This CDR3 has 17 amino acids. The trim removed 6 bases at V and 3 bases at J, leaving 14 bases unmatched. The CDR3 loop reads CSARGLAGALLYNEQFF. CDR3 sequence (DNA): TGCAGTGCCAGGGGGCTAGCGGGGGCCCTTCTCTACAATGAGCAGTTCTTC.

The gene calls are TRBV29-1 and TRBJ2-1; 9 nucleotides match TRBD2. The germline V gene has CDR1 SQVTM and CDR2 ANQGSEA. J was trimmed by 5 bases and V by 7 bases; bases with no gene match: 6. The CDR3 runs to 13 residues. In DNA, the CDR3 is TGCAGCGCCGGGGCTAGCGGGAACAATGAGCAGTTCTTC. Protein product: CSAGASGNNEQFF.

The rearrangement joins TRBV3-1 to TRBJ2-7, with 8 bases aligning to TRBD1. The junction had 6 bases not matched to a gene; V was cut back by 4 bases and J by 4 bases. This CDR3 spans 14 amino acids. CDR1 is LGHDT, CDR2 YNNKEL, per germline (reference sequence). The CDR3 is CASSPDRVVYEQYF. DNA of the CDR3: TGTGCCAGCAGCCCGGACAGGGTTGTGTACGAGCAGTACTTC.

This clonotype was detected once. A read error may be the cause here, since a much bigger clone is one base away. V usage is TRBV7-2 and J usage is TRBJ1-6; no clear D. The CDR3 length is 12 residues. The V gene lost 2 bases and the J gene lost 14 bases, with 10 bases spanning the gap. The V gene's germline CDR1 is SGHTA and CDR2 FQGNSA. The CDR3 region is CASSLLQRSLHF. CDR3 in DNA: TGTGCCAGCAGCTTATTACAAAGATCCCTCCACTTT.

The chain links TRBV28 to TRBJ1-2, with no clear D. The germline V gene has CDR1 MDHEN and CDR2 SYDVKM. The CDR3 runs to 14 residues. Deletions cut 1 base from V and 4 bases from J, with 10 bases between. This chain's CDR3 is CASSLFAGRYGYTF. The CDR3 region has the DNA TGTGCCAGCAGTTTATTCGCCGGTCGCTATGGCTACACCTTC.

This clonotype was seen many times. V and J are TRBV7-9 and TRBJ2-1; D is unresolved. Germline lookup yields CDR1 SEHNR and CDR2 FQNEAQ (reference sequence). The CDR3 loop spans 11 amino acids. V was clipped by 5 bases and J by 10 bases, with 9 bases between them. CDR3 sequence reads: CASSLSVEQFF. The DNA of the CDR3 is TGTGCCAGCAGCCTGTCGGTCGAGCAGTTCTTC.

The chain recombines TRBV6-1 with TRBJ2-5, with 7 bases identical to TRBD2. The CDR3 is made up of 17 amino acids. Germline V lookup: CDR1 MNHNS, CDR2 SASEGT. With 3 bases clipped from V and 1 base from J, the junction kept 11 bases outside the gene matches. CDR3 region: CASSDHSMGGTQETQYF. CDR3 coding DNA: TGTGCCAGCAGTGACCATTCTATGGGGGGGACCCAAGAGACCCAGTACTTC.

There are a few counts of this clonotype. The rearrangement links TRBV24-1 to TRBJ2-5; D unclear. Germline V gene lookup returns CDR1 KGHDR and CDR2 SFDVKD. This CDR3 has 13 residues. The germline V and J ends were trimmed by 7 bases and 5 bases, with 13 bases remaining between them. The CDR3 here is CATRPAGRETQYF. The CDR3 region has the DNA TGTGCCACCAGGCCAGCCGGACGGGAGACCCAGTACTTC.